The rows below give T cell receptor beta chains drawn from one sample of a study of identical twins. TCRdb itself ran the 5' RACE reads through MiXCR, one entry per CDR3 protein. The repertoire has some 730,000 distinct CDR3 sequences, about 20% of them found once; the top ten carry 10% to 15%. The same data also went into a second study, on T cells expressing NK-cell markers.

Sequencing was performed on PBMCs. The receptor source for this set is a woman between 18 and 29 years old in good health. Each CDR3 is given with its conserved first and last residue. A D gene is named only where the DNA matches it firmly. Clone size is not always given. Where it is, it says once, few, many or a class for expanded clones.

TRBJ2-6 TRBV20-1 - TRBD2 CSAPRTSGGGGANVLTF
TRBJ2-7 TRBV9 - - CASSVVSFGEQYF
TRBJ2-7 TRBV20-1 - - CSANRDYSYEQYF
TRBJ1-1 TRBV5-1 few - CASSLEPGLNTEAFF
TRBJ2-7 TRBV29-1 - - CSVEGPGRTYEQYF
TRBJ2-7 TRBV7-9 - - CASSLVGAGQYF
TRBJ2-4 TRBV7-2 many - CASSLLAKNIQYF
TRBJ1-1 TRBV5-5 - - CASSFRAENTEAFF
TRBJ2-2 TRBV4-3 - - CASSQEVLDTGELFF
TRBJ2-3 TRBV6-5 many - CASSYDTDTQYF
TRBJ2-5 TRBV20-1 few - CSAGVGPETQYF
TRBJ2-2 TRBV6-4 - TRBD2 CASRRGTSGRALFNRELFF
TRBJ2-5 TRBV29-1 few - CSAQGGRETQYF
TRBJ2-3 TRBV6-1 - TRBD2 CAIRAGGPIDTQYF
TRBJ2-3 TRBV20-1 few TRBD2 CSAQRLSGGSTDTQYF
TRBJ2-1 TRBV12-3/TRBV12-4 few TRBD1 CASSNPGTGSLEQFF
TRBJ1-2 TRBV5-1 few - CASSHGQNYGYTF
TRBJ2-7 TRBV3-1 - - CASTSLETNDEQYF
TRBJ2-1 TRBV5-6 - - CASSLEQAGYEQFF
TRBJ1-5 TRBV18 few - CASSPAVPNQPQHF
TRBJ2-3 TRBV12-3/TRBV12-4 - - CASSSRDARDPQYF
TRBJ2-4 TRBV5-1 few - CASKLGQVENIQYF
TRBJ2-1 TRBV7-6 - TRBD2 CASSSPARLAGPLREQFF
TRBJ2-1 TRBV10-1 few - CASSESMDYQNEQFF
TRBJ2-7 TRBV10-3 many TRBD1 CAISNPGQGSSYEQYF
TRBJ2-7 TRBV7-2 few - CASSLTTSFSAYEQYF
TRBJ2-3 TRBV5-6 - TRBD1 CASSLTGHLTDTQYF
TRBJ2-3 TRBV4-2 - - CASSHVVRDPGAGAQYF
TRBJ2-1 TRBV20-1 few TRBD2 CSAPGWREGRNEQFF
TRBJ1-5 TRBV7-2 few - CASSSPGGHQPQHF
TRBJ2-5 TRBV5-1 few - CASSGRGAIQETQYF
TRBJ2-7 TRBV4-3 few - CASSQEIEGLSYEQYF
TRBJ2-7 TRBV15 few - CATSSDEGMRNEQYF
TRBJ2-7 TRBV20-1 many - CSANPGRSYEQYF
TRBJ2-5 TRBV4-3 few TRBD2 CASSQLAAEETQYF
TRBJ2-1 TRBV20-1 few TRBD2 CSARGNAGGPSYNEQFF
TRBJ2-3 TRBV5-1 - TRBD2 CASTGLDGQDTQYF
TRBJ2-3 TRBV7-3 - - CASRLGGRSTDTQYF
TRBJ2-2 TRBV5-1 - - CASSLAGLTGELFF
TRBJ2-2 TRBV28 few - CASSFEAPNTGELFF
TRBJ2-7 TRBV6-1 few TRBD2 CASSELAGGPNEQYF